The following is a T cell receptor beta chain sequence with its context. Its antigen is currently unknown. This entry is derived from a study of identifying expanded T cells in peripheral blood. No infections or other immune events were documented during collection. This table comes from immunoSEQ multiplex PCR, and its TCRdb copy is limited to in-frame clones, with some not included. The sample carries more than 65,000 clones, about 91% recorded once. Study findings and constraints: Clone count variance between roughly two-week samples rose with total template count. Technical replicates showed about 1.2 changed clones; two weeks around 15; four weeks 19.

The sequence was obtained from a person between 18 and 75 years old in good health. Specimen: blood.

Here the CDR3 reads CASSPQGEGAGYGYTF. CDR3 coding DNA: TGTGCCAGCTCACCACAGGGTGAGGGGGCAGGCTATGGCTACACCTTC. The chain links TRBV18 to TRBJ1-2, with 7 bases matching TRBD1. With V trimmed by 1 base and J by 4 bases, 9 bases remained unmatched. The CDR3 totals 16 residues. Germline loops: CDR1 KGHSH, CDR2 LQKENI.